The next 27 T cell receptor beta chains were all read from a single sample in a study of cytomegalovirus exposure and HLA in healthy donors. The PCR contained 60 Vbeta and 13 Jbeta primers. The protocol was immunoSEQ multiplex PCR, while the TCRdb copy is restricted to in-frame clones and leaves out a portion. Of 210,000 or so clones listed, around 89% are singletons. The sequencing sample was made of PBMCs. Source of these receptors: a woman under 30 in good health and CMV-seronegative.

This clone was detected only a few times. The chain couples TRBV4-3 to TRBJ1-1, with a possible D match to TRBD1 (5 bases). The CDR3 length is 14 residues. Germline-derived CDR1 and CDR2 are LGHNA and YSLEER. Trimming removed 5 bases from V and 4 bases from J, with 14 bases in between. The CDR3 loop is CASSVSLGGTEAFF. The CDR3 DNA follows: TGCGCCAGCAGCGTTTCCCTGGGGGGCACTGAAGCTTTCTTT.

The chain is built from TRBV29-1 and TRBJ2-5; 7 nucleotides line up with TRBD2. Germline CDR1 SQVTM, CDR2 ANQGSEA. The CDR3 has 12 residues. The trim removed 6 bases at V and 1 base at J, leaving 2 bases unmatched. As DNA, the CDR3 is TGCAGCGTGGGGGGGAGCCAAGAGACCCAGTACTTC. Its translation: CSVGGSQETQYF.

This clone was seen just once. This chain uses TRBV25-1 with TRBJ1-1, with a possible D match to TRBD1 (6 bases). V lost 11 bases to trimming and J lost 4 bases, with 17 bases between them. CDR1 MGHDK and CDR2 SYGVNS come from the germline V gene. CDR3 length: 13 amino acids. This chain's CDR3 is CAGRPGVRTEAFF. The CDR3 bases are TGTGCCGGTCGTCCAGGGGTACGCACTGAAGCTTTCTTT.

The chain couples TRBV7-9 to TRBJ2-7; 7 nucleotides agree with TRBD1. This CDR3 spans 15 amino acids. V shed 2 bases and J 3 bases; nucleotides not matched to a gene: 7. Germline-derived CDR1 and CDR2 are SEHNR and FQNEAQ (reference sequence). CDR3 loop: CASSLSGGRNYEQYF. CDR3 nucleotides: TGTGCCAGCAGCTTATCAGGGGGACGTAACTACGAGCAGTACTTC.

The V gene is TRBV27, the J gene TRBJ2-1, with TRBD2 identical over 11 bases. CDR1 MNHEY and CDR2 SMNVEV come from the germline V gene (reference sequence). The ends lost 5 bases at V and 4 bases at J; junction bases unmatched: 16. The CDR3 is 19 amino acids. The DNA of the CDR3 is TGTGCCAGCAGTCTCGAAAAGACTAGCGGGAAGGCCCCTTACAATGAGCAGTTCTTC. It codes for CASSLEKTSGKAPYNEQFF.

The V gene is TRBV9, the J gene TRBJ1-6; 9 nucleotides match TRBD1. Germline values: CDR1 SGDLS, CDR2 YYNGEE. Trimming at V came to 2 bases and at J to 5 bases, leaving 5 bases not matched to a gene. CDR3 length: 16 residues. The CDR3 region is CASSVTGTGNNSPLHF. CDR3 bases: TGTGCCAGCAGCGTTACCGGGACAGGGAATAATTCACCCCTCCACTTT.

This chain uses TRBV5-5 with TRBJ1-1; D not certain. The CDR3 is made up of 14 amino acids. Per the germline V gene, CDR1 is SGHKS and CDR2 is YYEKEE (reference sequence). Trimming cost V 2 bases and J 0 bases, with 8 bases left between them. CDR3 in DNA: TGTGCCAGCAGCTTAATAGTTATGAACACTGAAGCTTTCTTT. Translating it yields CASSLIVMNTEAFF.

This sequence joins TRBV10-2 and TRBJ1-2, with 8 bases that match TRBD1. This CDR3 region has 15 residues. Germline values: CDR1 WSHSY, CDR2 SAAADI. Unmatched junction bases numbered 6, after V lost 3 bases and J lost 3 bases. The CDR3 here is CASSDRTGIHYGYTF. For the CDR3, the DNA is TGCGCCAGCAGTGACCGGACAGGGATCCACTATGGCTACACCTTC.

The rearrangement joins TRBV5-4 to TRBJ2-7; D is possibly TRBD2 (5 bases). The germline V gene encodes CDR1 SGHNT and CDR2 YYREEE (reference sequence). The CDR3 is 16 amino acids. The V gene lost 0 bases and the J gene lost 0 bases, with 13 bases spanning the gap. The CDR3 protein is CASSLDLAGPSYEQYF. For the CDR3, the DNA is TGTGCCAGCAGCTTGGACCTTGCGGGCCCCTCCTACGAGCAGTACTTC.

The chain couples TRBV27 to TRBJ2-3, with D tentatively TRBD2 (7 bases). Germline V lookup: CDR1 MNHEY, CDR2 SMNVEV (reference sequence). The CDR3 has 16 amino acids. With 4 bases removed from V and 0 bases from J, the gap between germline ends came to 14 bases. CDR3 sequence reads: CASSWGAGASTDTQYF. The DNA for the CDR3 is TGTGCCAGCAGTTGGGGGGCGGGGGCTAGCACAGATACGCAGTATTTT.

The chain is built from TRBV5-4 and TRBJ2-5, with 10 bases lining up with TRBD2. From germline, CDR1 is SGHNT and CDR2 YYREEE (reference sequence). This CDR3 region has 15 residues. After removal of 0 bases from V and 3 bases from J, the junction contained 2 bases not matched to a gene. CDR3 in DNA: TGTGCCAGCAGCTTGGCTAGCGGGAGCGAAGAGACCCAGTACTTC. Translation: CASSLASGSEETQYF.

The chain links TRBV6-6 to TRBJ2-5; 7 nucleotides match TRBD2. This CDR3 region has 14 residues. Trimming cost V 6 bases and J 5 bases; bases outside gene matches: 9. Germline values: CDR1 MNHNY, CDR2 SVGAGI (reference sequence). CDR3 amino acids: CASSEGRARETQYF. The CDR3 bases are TGTGCCAGCAGCGAGGGGAGGGCCCGTGAGACCCAGTACTTC.

CDR3 DNA: TGTGCCAGCAGTGGGGACCGGGGGAATGGCTACACCTTC. This encodes CASSGDRGNGYTF. The rearrangement links TRBV6-5 to TRBJ1-2, with D tentatively TRBD1 (5 bases). CDR3 length: 13 amino acids. Germline V gene lookup returns CDR1 MNHEY and CDR2 SVGAGI. The V end was cut by 5 bases, the J end by 6 bases, with 13 bases between.

CDR3: CASSRLTGPNEKLFF. CDR3 nucleotides: TGCGCCAGCAGCCGCCTAACGGGTCCTAATGAAAAACTGTTTTTT. The chain employs TRBV4-3 and TRBJ1-4; D not certain. With 4 bases removed from V and 3 bases from J, the gap between germline ends came to 12 bases. The CDR3 sequence is 15 residues long. Germline CDR1 is LGHNA and CDR2 is YSLEER.

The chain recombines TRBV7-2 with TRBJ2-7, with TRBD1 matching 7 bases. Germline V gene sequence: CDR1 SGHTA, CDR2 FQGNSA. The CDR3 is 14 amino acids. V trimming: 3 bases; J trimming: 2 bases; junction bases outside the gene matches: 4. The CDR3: CASSFWDRAYEQYF. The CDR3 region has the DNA TGTGCCAGCAGCTTCTGGGACAGAGCCTACGAGCAGTACTTC.

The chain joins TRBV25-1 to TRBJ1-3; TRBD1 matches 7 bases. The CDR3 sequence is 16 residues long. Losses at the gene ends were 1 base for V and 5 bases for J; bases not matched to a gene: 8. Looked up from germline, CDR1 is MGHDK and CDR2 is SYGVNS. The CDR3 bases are TGTGCCAGCAGTGAATTAGAGATAGGGGGCCGAAACACCATATATTTT. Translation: CASSELEIGGRNTIYF.

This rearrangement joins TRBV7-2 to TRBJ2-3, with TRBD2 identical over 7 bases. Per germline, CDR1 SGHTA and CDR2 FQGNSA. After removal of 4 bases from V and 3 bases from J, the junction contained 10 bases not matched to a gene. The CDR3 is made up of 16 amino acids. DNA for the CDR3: TGTGCCAGCAGCTCCTGGGGCGGGAGAGGGACAGATACGCAGTATTTT. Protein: CASSSWGGRGTDTQYF.

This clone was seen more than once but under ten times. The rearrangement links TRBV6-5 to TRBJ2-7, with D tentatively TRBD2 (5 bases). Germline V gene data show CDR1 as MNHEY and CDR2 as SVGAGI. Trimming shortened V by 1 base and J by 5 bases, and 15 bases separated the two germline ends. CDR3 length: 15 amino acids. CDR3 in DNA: TGTGCCAGCAGTTACTTCTCCCTGAGGGTCCACGAGCAGTACTTC. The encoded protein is CASSYFSLRVHEQYF.

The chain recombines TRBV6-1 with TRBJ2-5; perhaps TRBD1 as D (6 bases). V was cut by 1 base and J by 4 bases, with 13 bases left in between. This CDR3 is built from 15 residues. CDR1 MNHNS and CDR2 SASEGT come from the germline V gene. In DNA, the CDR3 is TGTGCCAGCAGTGAAGGGCCCGAGGGGGTAGAGACCCAGTACTTC. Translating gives CASSEGPEGVETQYF.

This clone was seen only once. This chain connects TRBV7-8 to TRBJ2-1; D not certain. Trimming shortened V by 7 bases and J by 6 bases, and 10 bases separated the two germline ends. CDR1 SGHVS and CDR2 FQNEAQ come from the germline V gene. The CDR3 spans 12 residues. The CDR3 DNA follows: TGTGCCAGCACCCAGTCGATCAATGAGCAGTTCTTC. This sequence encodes CASTQSINEQFF.

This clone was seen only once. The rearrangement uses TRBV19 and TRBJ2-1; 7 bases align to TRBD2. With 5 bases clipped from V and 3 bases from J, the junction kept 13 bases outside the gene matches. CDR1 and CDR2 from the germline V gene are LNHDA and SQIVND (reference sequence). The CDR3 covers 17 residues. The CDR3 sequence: CASSPPVLAENYNEQFF. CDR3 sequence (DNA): TGTGCCAGTAGTCCCCCCGTTCTAGCGGAGAACTACAATGAGCAGTTCTTC.

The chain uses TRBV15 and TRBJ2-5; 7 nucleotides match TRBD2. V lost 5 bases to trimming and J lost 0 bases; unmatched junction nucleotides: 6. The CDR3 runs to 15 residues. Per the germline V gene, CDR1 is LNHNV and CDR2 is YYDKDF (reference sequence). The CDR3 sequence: CATSEGTSDQETQYF. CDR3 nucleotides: TGTGCCACCAGCGAAGGAACTAGCGACCAAGAGACCCAGTACTTC.

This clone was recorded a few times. The CDR3 sequence: CASSQDRGRGYTF. The CDR3 nucleotides are TGTGCCAGCAGCCAAGACAGGGGGCGAGGCTACACCTTC. This chain connects TRBV11-2 to TRBJ1-2, with 10 bases matching TRBD1. CDR1 is SGHAT and CDR2 is FQNNGV in the germline V gene. This CDR3 has 13 amino acids. J was trimmed by 8 bases and V by 5 bases; bases with no gene match: 5.

In nucleotides, the CDR3 is TGTGCCAGCAGCCCCCCCGAAGGGGACGAGCAGTACTTC. This gives the protein CASSPPEGDEQYF. This rearrangement joins TRBV7-9 to TRBJ2-7; possibly TRBD1 for D (5 bases). V lost 5 bases to trimming and J lost 5 bases, with 13 bases between them. CDR1 SEHNR and CDR2 FQNEAQ come from the germline V gene (reference sequence). The CDR3 has 13 residues.

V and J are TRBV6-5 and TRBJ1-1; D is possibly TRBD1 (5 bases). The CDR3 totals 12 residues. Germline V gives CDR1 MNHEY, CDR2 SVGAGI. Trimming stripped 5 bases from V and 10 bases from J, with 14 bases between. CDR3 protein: CASSTGKGRAFF. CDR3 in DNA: TGTGCCAGCAGTACAGGCAAGGGTCGAGCTTTCTTT.

The CDR3 nucleotides read TGTGCCAGCAGCTTAGGGGGAGGGGCAGGGATCACTGAAGCTTTCTTT. Protein product: CASSLGGGAGITEAFF. This chain links TRBV7-3 with TRBJ1-1, with a tentative D call TRBD1 (5 bases). There are 16 residues in the CDR3. Per the germline V gene, CDR1 is SGHTA and CDR2 is FQGTGA. Deletions cut 2 bases from V and 4 bases from J, with 17 bases between.

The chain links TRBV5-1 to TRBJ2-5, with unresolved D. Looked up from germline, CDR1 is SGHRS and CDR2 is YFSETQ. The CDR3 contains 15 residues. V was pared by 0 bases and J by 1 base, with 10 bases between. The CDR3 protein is CASSLDPRRQETQYF. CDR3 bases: TGCGCCAGCAGCTTGGACCCTAGACGCCAAGAGACCCAGTACTTC.